This TCR beta chain was documented in a study of blood T cell repertoires in COVID-19. Between the trimmed V and J ends, which lost 3 bases and 2 bases, there was a span of 9 bases. Germline values: CDR1 SGDLS, CDR2 YYNGEE. This CDR3 is built from 13 residues. In the original analysis: Estimation of nucleated cell counts relied on the amplification of reference gene primers. Sequencing was performed with immunoSEQ multiplex PCR; in TCRdb, only in-frame clones are kept and a portion is missing. The D gene and trimming were derived from the DNA, and the V and J assignments and clone size from that table. The sample has a few hundred thousand clones, almost 90% seen once.

The gene calls are TRBV9 and TRBJ2-7; D is perhaps TRBD1 (5 bases). The receptor comes from a woman under 40 with COVID-19, enrolled during active disease. The specimen was peripheral blood. The CDR3 reads CASSGGGPYEQYF. CDR3 DNA: TGTGCCAGCAGCGGGGGCGGCCCCTACGAGCAGTACTTC.